The present entry profiles one T cell receptor beta chain with its context. Methods used by the authors: By means of reference gene primer amplification, nucleated cell counts were estimated. The method was immunoSEQ multiplex PCR; TCRdb's version includes in-frame clones alone and lacks a portion of them. That table gives V, J and clone size, and the DNA gave D and trimming. The sample records under 200,000 clones, roughly 84% being singletons. This sample is drawn from a study of blood T cell repertoires in COVID-19. The junction had 6 bases not matched to a gene; V was cut back by 6 bases and J by 2 bases. CDR1 and CDR2 (germline): SEHNR, FQNEAQ (reference sequence). The CDR3 totals 16 residues. During active infection, Seattle patients enrolled and were then monitored through disease.

The chain recombines TRBV7-9 with TRBJ1-3, with 11 bases identical to TRBD1. The receptor comes from a woman aged 60 to 75 with COVID-19, enrolled during active disease. The sequencing input was peripheral blood. The CDR3 loop is CASSRPGQGAGNTIYF. The CDR3 DNA sequence: TGTGCCAGCAGTCGACCGGGACAGGGGGCTGGAAACACCATATATTTT.